This T cell receptor (beta chain) is from a study of Graves' ophthalmopathy and Graves' hyperthyroidism. The CDR3 totals 15 residues. CDR1 and CDR2 from the germline V gene are SGHVS and FQNEAQ. Between the trimmed V and J ends, which lost 1 base and 15 bases, there was a span of 21 bases. This clonotype was detected many times. Its matching antigen is unknown. Uncontrolled infections, pregnancy, lactation or other autoimmune diseases led to patient exclusion. Orbital computed tomography, together with clinical symptoms, serum thyroxine, TRAb and thyroid ultrasound, was used for diagnosis. Findings and limits, study-wide: The authors also found most expanded thyroid clonotypes above 0.001 frequency in blood.

Amplified material comprised TCR beta CDR3 regions derived from RNA transcripts. Following a first-round RT-PCR that used HTBI primers, a second-round multiplex PCR was carried out. Each CDR3 protein gets one entry after TCRdb re-called the multiplex PCR reads with MiXCR. This table has about 1.2 million distinct CDR3 sequences, about 35% appearing once. The TCR sequence derives from an adult man with Graves' hyperthyroidism. The chain couples TRBV7-8 to TRBJ2-2; a weak D match, TRBD1 (6 bases). Material for sequencing was peripheral blood or thyroid tissue (not recorded which). The CDR3 region has the DNA TGTGCCAGCAGCTTAGACGGAGGATTCCGCGAGGGGGTGTTTTTT. Amino acid sequence: CASSLDGGFREGVFF.